This T cell receptor (beta chain) was captured in a study of shared clonotypes between healthy human individuals. For sorted subsets, approximately 200 ng DNA per replicate equaled roughly 29,000 T cell genomes. Sequencing used immunoSEQ multiplex PCR; TCRdb keeps in-frame clones, though not all of them. The top ten hold 1.5% to 2% of the sample, which has roughly 700,000 clones, over 65% seen once. Concerning this clone itself: As yet, its antigen is unknown.

Caucasian adults residing in Nashville, Tennessee made up all the donors. Investigators divided CD4+ cells into CD45RA+ naive and CD45RA-negative memory subsets. Trimming stripped 5 bases from V and 1 base from J, with 14 bases between. The germline gives CDR1 SEHNR, CDR2 FQNEAQ (reference sequence). CDR3 size: 15 residues. Study-wide findings and caveats: Among the subsets, naive ones generally showed larger estimated richness than memory ones.

The chain links TRBV7-9 to TRBJ1-1; weak D call: TRBD1 (5 bases). The TCR originated in a woman aged 25-40 years in good health. Sample: memory CD4+ T cells sorted from blood. As for subset: CD45RA-negative fraction. CDR3 coding DNA: TGTGCCAGCAGCCCAGGGCCGGGCCCGAACACTGAAGCTTTCTTT. Protein sequence: CASSPGPGPNTEAFF.